Below are 24 T cell receptor beta chains sequenced from a single sample in a study of shared T cell receptors in the human thymus. The assay was immunoSEQ multiplex PCR, and TCRdb's table has in-frame clones only and misses some. The sample includes about 540,000 clones, around three quarters of them seen just once. These data were also filed under a second study, of human thymus T cells.

The specimen sequenced was thymocytes. The receptors come from a boy in the first two years of life with a congenital heart defect.

This clone was counted a single time. The V gene is TRBV6-1, the J gene TRBJ2-7; TRBD2 matches 8 bases. CDR3 length: 15 residues. Germline V gene sequence: CDR1 MNHNS, CDR2 SASEGT. Germline trimming cut 5 bases from V and 6 bases from J; bases unmatched to any gene: 12. Here the CDR3 reads CASSRPGTRSVEQYF. The DNA of the CDR3 is TGTGCCAGCAGTCGTCCCGGGACTAGGTCGGTCGAGCAGTACTTC.

This clone was observed a few times. J is TRBJ2-2 and V is TRBV28, with D tentatively TRBD1 (6 bases). CDR1 is MDHEN, CDR2 SYDVKM, per germline. The CDR3 covers 14 residues. Trimming took off 7 bases at V and 4 bases at J, with 13 bases between the two ends. The CDR3 bases are TGTGCCAGCAACCGGGACAACCTCACCGGGGAGCTGTTTTTT. Translated: CASNRDNLTGELFF.

V and J are TRBV29-1 and TRBJ2-7; TRBD2 matches at 10 bases. Trimming at V came to 6 bases and at J to 6 bases, leaving 11 bases not matched to a gene. The length of the CDR3 is 14 residues. In germline, CDR1 is SQVTM, CDR2 ANQGSEA. The CDR3 DNA sequence: TGCAGCGTGGGAGCTCAGCGGGAGGGCGGCGAGCAGTACTTC. This sequence encodes CSVGAQREGGEQYF.

This chain links TRBV5-1 with TRBJ1-2, with 9 bases matching TRBD1. The CDR3 loop spans 13 amino acids. Germline CDR1 SGHRS, CDR2 YFSETQ. J was trimmed by 8 bases and V by 6 bases; bases with no gene match: 8. CDR3 residues: CASKLGQGEGYTF. For the CDR3, the DNA is TGCGCCAGCAAGCTGGGACAGGGTGAGGGCTACACCTTC.

This chain uses TRBV28 with TRBJ1-2, with TRBD1 matching 9 bases. J lost 2 bases, V lost 3 bases, and 16 bases had no gene match. This CDR3 comprises 19 residues. Germline CDR1 reads MDHEN; CDR2 reads SYDVKM. This CDR3 reads CASSFAPGTGSRGNYGYTF. CDR3 nucleotide sequence: TGTGCCAGCAGTTTTGCCCCCGGGACAGGGTCGAGGGGAAACTATGGCTACACCTTC.

The chain recombines TRBV27 with TRBJ2-7, with D possibly being TRBD2 (6 bases). Deletions cut 4 bases from V and 4 bases from J, with 14 bases between. CDR1 and CDR2 (germline): MNHEY, SMNVEV (reference sequence). The CDR3 extends over 14 amino acids. CDR3 nucleotides: TGTGCCAGCAGTTACGGAGGGGCGGCGTACGAGCAGTACTTC. Translated: CASSYGGAAYEQYF.

The chain uses TRBV28 and TRBJ1-5, with D perhaps TRBD1 (5 bases). CDR1 and CDR2 (germline): MDHEN, SYDVKM. The V end was cut by 3 bases, the J end by 0 bases, with 18 bases between. The CDR3 is 18 residues long. CDR3 sequence (DNA): TGTGCCAGCAGTTTGCGGGAGGAGGGGAGGAATAGCAATCAGCCCCAGCATTTT. Translation: CASSLREEGRNSNQPQHF.

This sequence joins TRBV21-1 and TRBJ1-4; the table's D gene call, TRBD1, was not cross checked with the DNA. TRBV21-1 is tagged as a pseudogene. CDR3 length: 14 amino acids. CDR3 protein: CASSKRDSNEKLFF. CDR3 nucleotide sequence: TGTGCCAGCAGCAAAAGGGACAGCAATGAAAAACTGTTTTTT.

The rearrangement uses TRBV19 and TRBJ2-3, with 10 positions matching TRBD2. The CDR3 is 18 amino acids. Germline lookup yields CDR1 LNHDA and CDR2 SQIVND (reference sequence). With V trimmed by 8 bases and J by 6 bases, 20 bases remained unmatched. This CDR3 reads CASRQRDQGVAGGDTQYF. The CDR3 DNA sequence: TGTGCCAGTCGACAGCGAGACCAAGGGGTAGCGGGAGGTGATACGCAGTATTTT.

The J gene is TRBJ2-7, the V gene TRBV2; D perhaps matches TRBD1 (6 bases). Germline CDR1 is SNHLY and CDR2 is FYNNEI. Trimming removed 6 bases from V and 0 bases from J, with 6 bases in between. CDR3 length: 12 amino acids. DNA of the CDR3: TGTGCCAGCAGCAGGGGCTCCTACGAGCAGTACTTC. Its translation is CASSRGSYEQYF.

The rearrangement joins TRBV15 to TRBJ2-7; TRBD2 might be the D (6 bases). The CDR3 length is 16 residues. Trimming left V 3 bases short and J 2 bases short, with 17 bases between. Germline CDR1 is LNHNV and CDR2 is YYDKDF (reference sequence). CDR3: CATSRGGDPHPYEQYF. CDR3 DNA sequence: TGTGCCACCAGCAGGGGGGGTGACCCACACCCCTACGAGCAGTACTTC.

This chain connects TRBV4-3 to TRBJ2-1; TRBD2 agrees at 7 bases. CDR1 LGHNA and CDR2 YSLEER come from the germline V gene. Trimming took 5 bases from V and 1 from J; bases not matched to a gene: 11. The CDR3 loop spans 17 amino acids. This CDR3 reads CASSTHSDGGSYNEQFF. In DNA, the CDR3 is TGCGCCAGCAGCACGCACAGCGACGGGGGGTCCTACAATGAGCAGTTCTTC.

CDR3 residues: CASSIHLSDTQYF. In nucleotides, the CDR3 is TGTGCCAGCAGTATACACCTGTCAGATACGCAGTATTTT. This chain connects TRBV27 to TRBJ2-3; the D is unclear. With 5 bases removed from V and 4 bases from J, the gap between germline ends came to 10 bases. The CDR3 loop spans 13 amino acids. Germline V gene data show CDR1 as MNHEY and CDR2 as SMNVEV (reference sequence).

CDR3 nucleotide sequence: TGCGCCAGCAGCCCCCTAGCGGGAGAGGTAGATACGCAGTATTTT. Its translation: CASSPLAGEVDTQYF. V is TRBV5-1 and J is TRBJ2-3; 10 nucleotides agree with TRBD2. CDR3 length: 15 amino acids. Per the germline V gene, CDR1 is SGHRS and CDR2 is YFSETQ. The ends lost 4 bases at V and 5 bases at J; junction bases unmatched: 7.

The chain links TRBV19 to TRBJ1-1; 9 nucleotides agree with TRBD1. V was clipped by 6 bases and J by 6 bases; unmatched bases: 5. The germline gives CDR1 LNHDA, CDR2 SQIVND (reference sequence). CDR3 length: 13 residues. Here the CDR3 DNA reads TGTGCCAGTAGCCCTGGACAGGGGTCTGAAGCTTTCTTT. This gives the protein CASSPGQGSEAFF.

This CDR3 is CASSSQGKSVCEQFF. The CDR3 nucleotides are TGTGCCAGCAGCTCGCAGGGGAAAAGCGTCTGTGAGCAGTTCTTC. The V call is TRBV7-9, the J call TRBJ2-1, with D possibly matching TRBD1 (6 bases). This CDR3 region has 15 residues. V was shortened by 4 bases and J by 9 bases, with 19 bases between the two germline ends. CDR1 and CDR2 (germline): SEHNR, FQNEAQ (reference sequence). Drawing the rest from reference TRBV7-9 and TRBJ2-1, the complete variable domain is DTGVSQNPRHKITKRGQNVTFRCDPISEHNRLYWYRQTLGQGPEFLTYFQNEAQLEKSRLLSDRFSAERPKGSFSTLEIQRTEQGDSAMYLCASSSQGKSVCEQFFGPGTRLTVL.

The CDR3 DNA reads TGTGCCAGCAGCTTAGGGGGTGTGCGGCGGACTGAAGCTTTCTTT. The encoded protein is CASSLGGVRRTEAFF. This rearrangement joins TRBV13 to TRBJ1-1; D gene ambiguous. The V end was cut by 0 bases, the J end by 5 bases, with 13 bases between. The CDR3 covers 15 residues. CDR1 PRHDT and CDR2 FYEKMQ come from the germline V gene (reference sequence).

This clone was detected only once. This chain connects TRBV4-1 to TRBJ2-1, with 9 bases fitting TRBD2. The CDR3 runs 13 residues. The V gene end was trimmed by 4 bases and the J gene end by 10 bases; junction bases not matched to a gene: 5. From germline, CDR1 is MGHRA and CDR2 YSYEKL. The CDR3 DNA is TGCGCCAGCAGCCGCGAGGGACTAGCCGAGCAGTTCTTC. Protein product: CASSREGLAEQFF.

The V call is TRBV5-4, the J call TRBJ2-5, with 14 bases identical to TRBD2. CDR3 size: 18 residues. The trim removed 6 bases at V and 5 bases at J, leaving 15 bases unmatched. Germline lookup yields CDR1 SGHNT and CDR2 YYREEE (reference sequence). The CDR3 loop is CASKPGLAGAASRETQYF. The CDR3 region has the DNA TGTGCCAGCAAGCCGGGACTAGCGGGAGCAGCCTCTAGGGAGACCCAGTACTTC.

V and J are TRBV4-2 and TRBJ2-7, with a tentative D call TRBD1 (7 bases). With 2 bases removed from V and 1 base from J, the gap between germline ends came to 12 bases. The CDR3 is made up of 15 amino acids. CDR1 is LGHNA and CDR2 is YNFKEQ in the germline V gene. CDR3 protein: CASSQRGTASYEQYF. The CDR3 nucleotides read TGTGCCAGCAGCCAACGGGGGACAGCATCCTACGAGCAGTACTTC.

This clone was seen a handful of times. The V and J genes are TRBV19 and TRBJ1-5; D not certain. This CDR3 contains 17 residues. The germline V gene has CDR1 LNHDA and CDR2 SQIVND (reference sequence). Trimming left V 9 bases short and J 0 bases short, with 21 bases between. CDR3 sequence (DNA): TGTGCCAGCAACACGTCCGGCGACGGGGATAGCAATCAGCCCCAGCATTTT. Its protein product is CASNTSGDGDSNQPQHF.

The chain recombines TRBV7-2 with TRBJ2-5, with TRBD2 as a possible D gene (5 bases). This CDR3 is built from 15 residues. Germline CDR1 is SGHTA and CDR2 is FQGNSA. The ends were cut back, 3 bases at V and 5 bases at J, with 16 bases in the middle. CDR3 coding DNA: TGTGCCAGCAGCTTGGAAAGCTGGGAGAGCGAGACCCAGTACTTC. Its translation: CASSLESWESETQYF.

The chain is built from TRBV5-4 and TRBJ2-1; 10 positions match TRBD2. The CDR3 loop spans 14 amino acids. With 4 bases clipped from V and 15 bases from J, the junction kept 13 bases outside the gene matches. CDR1 is SGHNT and CDR2 is YYREEE in the germline V gene (reference sequence). The CDR3 spells CASSPRYQREGPFF. CDR3 nucleotide sequence: TGTGCCAGCAGCCCCCGTTACCAGCGGGAGGGTCCGTTCTTC.

The chain links TRBV4-3 to TRBJ2-3, with D perhaps matching TRBD2 (6 bases). Germline CDR1 reads LGHNA; CDR2 reads YSLEER. This CDR3 is built from 16 residues. Trimming cost V 0 bases and J 0 bases, with 10 bases left between them. The DNA of the CDR3 is TGCGCCAGCAGCCAAGAAGCTAGCGTCAGCACAGATACGCAGTATTTT. This sequence encodes CASSQEASVSTDTQYF.